This TCR beta chain was recovered during a study of control samples from healthy donors and cancer patients. The CDR3 runs to 18 residues. The germline CDR1 and CDR2 sequences are LNHDA and SQIVND (reference sequence). V lost 2 bases and J lost 3, with 17 bases in between. Clones were read by immunoSEQ multiplex PCR, and TCRdb kept only the in-frame ones, dropping some. The table records about 130,000 clones, just under 95% of them present only once. What was sequenced was PBMCs. This receptor was identified in a man aged 55 to 70 with colorectal cancer. The genes are TRBV19 and TRBJ1-6, with D possibly TRBD1 on 6 matching bases. The CDR3 here is CASSIRPRGVGYNSPLHF. The CDR3 DNA sequence: TGTGCCAGTAGTATACGCCCTAGGGGGGTAGGCTATAATTCACCCCTCCACTTT.